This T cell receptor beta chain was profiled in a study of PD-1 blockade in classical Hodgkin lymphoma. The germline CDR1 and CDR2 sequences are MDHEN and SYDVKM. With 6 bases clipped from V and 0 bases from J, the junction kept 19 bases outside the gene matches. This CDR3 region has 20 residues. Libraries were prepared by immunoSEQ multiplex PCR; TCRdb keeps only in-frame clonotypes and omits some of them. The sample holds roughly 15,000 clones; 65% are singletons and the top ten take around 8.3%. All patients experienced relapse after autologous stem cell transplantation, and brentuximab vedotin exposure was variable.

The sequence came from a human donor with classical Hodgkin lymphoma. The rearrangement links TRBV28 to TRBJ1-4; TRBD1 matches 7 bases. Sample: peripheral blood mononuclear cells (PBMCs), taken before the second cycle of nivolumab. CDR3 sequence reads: CASSVFTGEFLTATNEKLFF. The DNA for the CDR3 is TGTGCCAGCAGCGTATTCACAGGGGAATTCCTCACCGCAACTAATGAAAAACTGTTTTTT.